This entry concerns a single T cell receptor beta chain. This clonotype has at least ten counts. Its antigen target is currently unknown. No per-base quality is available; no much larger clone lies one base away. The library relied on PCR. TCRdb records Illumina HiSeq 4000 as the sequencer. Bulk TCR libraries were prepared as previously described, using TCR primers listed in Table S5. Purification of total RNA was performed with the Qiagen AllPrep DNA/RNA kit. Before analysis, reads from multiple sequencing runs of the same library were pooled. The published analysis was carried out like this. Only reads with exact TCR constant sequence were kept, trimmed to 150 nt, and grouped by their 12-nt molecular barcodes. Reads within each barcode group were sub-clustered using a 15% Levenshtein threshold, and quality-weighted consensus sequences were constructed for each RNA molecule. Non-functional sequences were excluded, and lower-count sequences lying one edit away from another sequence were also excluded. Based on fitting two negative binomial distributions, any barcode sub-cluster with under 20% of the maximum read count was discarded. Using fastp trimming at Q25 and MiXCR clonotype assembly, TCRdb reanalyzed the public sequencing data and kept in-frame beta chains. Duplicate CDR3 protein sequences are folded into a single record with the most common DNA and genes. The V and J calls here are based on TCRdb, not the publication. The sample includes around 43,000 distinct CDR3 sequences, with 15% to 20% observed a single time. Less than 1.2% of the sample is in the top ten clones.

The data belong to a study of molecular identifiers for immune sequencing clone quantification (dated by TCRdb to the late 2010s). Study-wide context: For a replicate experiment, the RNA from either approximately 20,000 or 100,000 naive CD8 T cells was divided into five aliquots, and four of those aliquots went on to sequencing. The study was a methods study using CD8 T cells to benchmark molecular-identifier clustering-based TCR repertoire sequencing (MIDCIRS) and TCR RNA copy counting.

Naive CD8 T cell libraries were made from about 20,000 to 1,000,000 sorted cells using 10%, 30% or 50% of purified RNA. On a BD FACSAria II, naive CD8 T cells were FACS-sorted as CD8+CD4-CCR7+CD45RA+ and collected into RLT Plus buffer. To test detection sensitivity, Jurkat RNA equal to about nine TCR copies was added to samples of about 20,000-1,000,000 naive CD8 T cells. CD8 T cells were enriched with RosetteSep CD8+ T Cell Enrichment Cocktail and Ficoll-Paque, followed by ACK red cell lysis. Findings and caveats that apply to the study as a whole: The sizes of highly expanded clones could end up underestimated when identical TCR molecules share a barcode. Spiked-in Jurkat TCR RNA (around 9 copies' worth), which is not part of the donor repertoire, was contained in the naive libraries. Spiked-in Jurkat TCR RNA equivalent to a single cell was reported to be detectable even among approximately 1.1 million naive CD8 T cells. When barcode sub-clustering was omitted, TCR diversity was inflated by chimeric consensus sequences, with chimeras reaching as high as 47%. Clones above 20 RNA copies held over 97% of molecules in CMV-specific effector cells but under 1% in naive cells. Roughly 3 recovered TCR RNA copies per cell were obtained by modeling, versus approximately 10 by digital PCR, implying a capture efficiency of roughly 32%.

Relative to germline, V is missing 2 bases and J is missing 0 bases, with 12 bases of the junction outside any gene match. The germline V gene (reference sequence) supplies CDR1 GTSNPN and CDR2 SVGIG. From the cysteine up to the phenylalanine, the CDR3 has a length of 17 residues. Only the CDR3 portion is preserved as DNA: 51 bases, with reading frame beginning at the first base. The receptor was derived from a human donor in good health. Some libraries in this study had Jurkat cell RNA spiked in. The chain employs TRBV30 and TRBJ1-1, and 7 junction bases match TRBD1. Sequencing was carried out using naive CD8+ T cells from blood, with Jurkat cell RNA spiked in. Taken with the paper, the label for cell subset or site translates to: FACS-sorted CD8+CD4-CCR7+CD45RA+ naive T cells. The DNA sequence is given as TGTGCCTGGAGTCGAGGGGAAGACAGGGAAATGAACACTGAAGCTTTCTTT. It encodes CAWSRGEDREMNTEAFF.